What follows describes a single T cell receptor beta chain. This sample includes further DNA sequences coding for the same CDR3. The length of the CDR3 is 16 residues. Germline trimming cut 3 bases from V and 7 bases from J; bases unmatched to any gene: 7. The germline gives CDR1 LNHNV, CDR2 YYDKDF (reference sequence). This sample was included in a study of shared clonotypes between healthy human individuals. Clones were read by immunoSEQ multiplex PCR, and TCRdb kept only the in-frame ones, dropping some. In the table there are approximately 2,000,000 clones, around 93% of which are singletons. Naive CD8 isolation took CD45RO-negative cells positively selected for CCR7 and excluded terminally differentiated effector memory CD45RA+ cells.

The chain joins TRBV15 to TRBJ2-1, with 12 bases lining up with TRBD1. Material: naive CD8+ T cells from PBMCs. This receptor was taken from a man aged 18 to 35 in good health. Some clones in this sample may be carry-over from other donors' samples. The CDR3 DNA reads as TGTGCCACCAGCAGGGACCGGGACAGGGGGCTAAATGAGCAGTTCTTC. This encodes CATSRDRDRGLNEQFF.